The 25 T cell receptor beta chains given below trace back to one sample, sequenced in a study of OX40 agonist ivuxolimab in advanced cancers. This table comes from immunoSEQ multiplex PCR, and its TCRdb copy is limited to in-frame clones, with some not included. The data hold roughly 42,000 clones, with around 85% observed a single time. The sequenced sample was CD4+ or CD8+ T cells sorted from blood, obtained in a trial of the OX40 agonist ivuxolimab. Source of these receptors: an adult with an advanced solid tumor such as melanoma, head and neck, liver or kidney cancer.

This clone has a handful of counts. V gene TRBV29-1 combines with J gene TRBJ1-5; 7 nucleotides align to TRBD1. Looked up from germline, CDR1 is SQVTM and CDR2 is ANQGSEA. J lost 7 bases, V lost 7 bases, and 10 bases had no gene match. The CDR3 is 13 amino acids. This CDR3 reads CSAAEGAGQPQHF. The CDR3 DNA reads as TGCAGCGCTGCGGAGGGGGCTGGGCAGCCCCAGCATTTT.

For this clone: The same CDR3 is also encoded by other DNA sequences in this sample. The chain recombines TRBV9 with TRBJ2-7; 9 positions agree with TRBD1. The V gene end was trimmed by 0 bases and the J gene end by 5 bases; junction bases not matched to a gene: 6. This CDR3 has 15 residues. Germline V gene lookup returns CDR1 SGDLS and CDR2 YYNGEE. This chain's CDR3 is CASSVGDRVVDEQYF. The CDR3 nucleotides read TGTGCCAGCAGCGTAGGGGACAGGGTTGTCGACGAGCAGTACTTC.

In nucleotides, the CDR3 is TGTGCCAGCAGCATCGGCCCCGGCGGCGAGCAGTACTTC. It is translated as CASSIGPGGEQYF. The V call is TRBV28, the J call TRBJ2-7; no reliable D call. Germline values: CDR1 MDHEN, CDR2 SYDVKM. V shed 6 bases and J shed 6 bases, with 15 bases lying between them. The CDR3 consists of 13 residues. Together with reference TRBV28 and TRBJ2-7, the CDR3 gives the full variable domain: DVKVTQSSRYLVKRTGEKVFLECVQDMDHENMFWYRQDPGLGLRLIYFSYDVKMKEKGDIPEGYSVSREKKERFSLILESASTNQTSMYLCASSIGPGGEQYFGPGTRLTVT.

J is TRBJ2-1 and V is TRBV11-2; 7 bases are shared with TRBD2. Trimming removed 4 bases from V and 7 bases from J; junction bases left unmatched: 13. The CDR3 has 16 residues. Germline assignment: CDR1 SGHAT and CDR2 FQNNGV. The CDR3 loop is CASSSLLGLAENEQFF. The CDR3 DNA reads TGTGCCAGCAGCTCCCTCCTAGGCCTAGCGGAGAATGAGCAGTTCTTC.

The V gene is TRBV7-6, the J gene TRBJ2-7, with D perhaps matching TRBD2 (5 bases). Trimming shortened V by 1 base and J by 0 bases, and 10 bases separated the two germline ends. The germline gives CDR1 SGHVS, CDR2 FNYEAQ. The CDR3 has 15 residues. The CDR3 sequence: CASSLEGGFSYEQYF. In DNA, the CDR3 is TGTGCCAGCAGCTTAGAGGGCGGGTTCTCCTACGAGCAGTACTTC.

This chain uses TRBV18 with TRBJ2-7; the D is unclear. The germline CDR1 and CDR2 sequences are KGHSH and LQKENI. V was pared by 3 bases and J by 4 bases, with 13 bases between. CDR3 length equals 14 residues. DNA for the CDR3: TGTGCCAGCTCACCCGTACCAGTCACGTACGAGCAGTACGTC. It is translated as CASSPVPVTYEQYV.

This chain uses TRBV11-2 with TRBJ2-1, with TRBD2 identical over 8 bases. Germline V gene data show CDR1 as SGHAT and CDR2 as FQNNGV. The CDR3 runs to 15 residues. V lost 5 bases to trimming and J lost 3 bases; unmatched junction nucleotides: 6. This CDR3 reads CASSPISGNYNEQFF. The CDR3 nucleotides are TGTGCCAGCAGCCCCATTAGCGGGAACTACAATGAGCAGTTCTTC. The full variable domain, in which reference TRBV11-2 and TRBJ2-1 provide the parts outside the CDR3, is EAGVAQSPRYKIIEKRQSVAFWCNPISGHATLYWYQQILGQGPKLLIQFQNNGVVDDSQLPKDRFSAERLKGVDSTLKIQPAKLEDSAVYLCASSPISGNYNEQFFGPGTRLTVL.

This sequence joins TRBV19 and TRBJ1-1; D gene ambiguous. Trimming shortened V by 4 bases and J by 0 bases, and 9 bases separated the two germline ends. In germline, CDR1 is LNHDA, CDR2 SQIVND (reference sequence). The CDR3 contains 14 residues. The CDR3 DNA follows: TGTGCCAGTAGTACAGCCTTCATGAACACTGAAGCTTTCTTT. This encodes CASSTAFMNTEAFF.

The genes are TRBV5-4 and TRBJ1-3; perhaps TRBD1 as D (6 bases). Per germline, CDR1 SGHNT and CDR2 YYREEE (reference sequence). V shed 4 bases and J shed 0 bases, with 17 bases lying between them. This CDR3 comprises 17 residues. The chain's CDR3 is CASSTMTGTFSGNTIYF. The CDR3 coding sequence is TGTGCCAGCAGCACGATGACAGGAACCTTCTCTGGAAACACCATATATTTT. The entire variable domain, with the rest obtained from reference TRBV5-4 and TRBJ1-3, is as follows: ETGVTQSPTHLIKTRGQQVTLRCSSQSGHNTVSWYQQALGQGPQFIFQYYREEENGRGNFPPRFSGLQFPNYSSELNVNALELDDSALYLCASSTMTGTFSGNTIYFGEGSWLTVV.

This clone was detected once. This rearrangement joins TRBV19 to TRBJ1-1; TRBD1 aligns across 7 bases. The germline V gene encodes CDR1 LNHDA and CDR2 SQIVND (reference sequence). The CDR3 contains 15 residues. The junction had 8 bases not matched to a gene; V was cut back by 3 bases and J by 4 bases. DNA for the CDR3: TGTGCCAGTAGTATCCTACAGGGGTTCGGCACTGAAGCTTTCTTT. Protein product: CASSILQGFGTEAFF.

The chain recombines TRBV28 with TRBJ1-2; D might be TRBD1 (6 bases). CDR1 is MDHEN and CDR2 is SYDVKM in the germline V gene. This CDR3 region has 13 residues. The V end lost 8 bases, the J end lost 3 bases, and 13 bases lay between the germline ends. Written as DNA, the CDR3 is TGTGCCAGCGGGGGGGCAGGGGACTATGGCTACACCTTC. It yields the protein CASGGAGDYGYTF.

This chain links TRBV5-5 with TRBJ1-2; D uncertain. V was clipped by 0 bases and J by 7 bases, with 10 bases between them. Germline loops: CDR1 SGHKS, CDR2 YYEKEE (reference sequence). This CDR3 has 13 amino acids. DNA for the CDR3: TGTGCCAGCAGCTTGGACAATTTAGGTGGCTACACCTTC. It is translated as CASSLDNLGGYTF.

This clone is classed as medium-sized (0.01 to 0.1%). CDR3 in DNA: TGTGCCAGTAGTATTGGAGGGACTATCTATGAGCAGTTCTTC. This translates into CASSIGGTIYEQFF. The genes are TRBV19 and TRBJ2-1, with 7 positions matching TRBD2. The CDR3 loop spans 14 amino acids. The germline V gene has CDR1 LNHDA and CDR2 SQIVND (reference sequence). V was pared by 3 bases and J by 8 bases, with 7 bases of the junction left unmatched.

V is TRBV4-1 and J is TRBJ2-1, with 10 bases fitting TRBD2. V gave up 8 bases and J gave up 7 bases; unmatched junction bases: 20. CDR1 is MGHRA, CDR2 YSYEKL, per germline. The CDR3 runs 18 residues. The CDR3 reads CASGAGGSSGGQRNEQFF. In nucleotides, the CDR3 is TGCGCCAGCGGCGCAGGGGGCTCTAGCGGGGGACAAAGGAATGAGCAGTTCTTC.

This clone was counted a single time. The chain carries TRBV4-1 and TRBJ2-7; D could derive from TRBD1 or TRBD2 (5 bases each). The CDR3 is made up of 13 amino acids. Germline CDR1 and CDR2: MGHRA and YSYEKL. Deletions cut 5 bases from V and 6 bases from J, with 14 bases between. DNA for the CDR3: TGCGCCAGCAGCGCAAGATCGGGGACCGAGCAGTACGTC. Its translation: CASSARSGTEQYV.

The chain employs TRBV7-9 and TRBJ2-7; the D gene is possibly TRBD1 (6 bases). Looked up from germline, CDR1 is SEHNR and CDR2 is FQNEAQ (reference sequence). CDR3 length equals 14 residues. With 7 bases removed from V and 3 bases from J, the gap between germline ends came to 16 bases. CDR3 in DNA: TGTGCCAGCAACTCCCCGGACAGAGACTACGAGCAGTACTTC. It translates to CASNSPDRDYEQYF.

This clone was found many times. The chain links TRBV5-4 to TRBJ1-1; D may be TRBD1 (5 bases). The CDR3 has 14 residues. Germline CDR1 is SGHNT and CDR2 is YYREEE (reference sequence). Trimming took off 10 bases at V and 4 bases at J, with 20 bases between the two ends. In nucleotides, the CDR3 is TGTGCCCAAGGTCCTTTCACTGGGGGCACTGAAGCTTTCTTT. Translated, it gives CAQGPFTGGTEAFF.

This chain connects TRBV4-1 to TRBJ1-2; D perhaps matches TRBD1 (5 bases). The CDR3 is 15 residues long. Between the trimmed V and J ends, which lost 4 bases and 6 bases, there was a span of 18 bases. The germline V gene encodes CDR1 MGHRA and CDR2 YSYEKL. In DNA form, the CDR3 reads TGCGCCAGCAGCCGGGAAACAGGATCTTTAAATGGCTACACCTTC. Its protein is CASSRETGSLNGYTF.

J is TRBJ1-3 and V is TRBV10-1; D is possibly TRBD1 (5 bases). Deletions cut 6 bases from V and 4 bases from J, with 10 bases between. The germline CDR1 and CDR2 sequences are WNHNN and SYGVQD (reference sequence). The CDR3 is 13 residues long. The CDR3 DNA sequence: TGCGCCAGCAGCCGGGACTCGGGAAACACCATATATTTT. Its protein is CASSRDSGNTIYF.

The genes are TRBV19 and TRBJ2-2; 10 positions match TRBD2. The CDR3 consists of 15 residues. The V segment lost 4 bases and the J segment 6 bases; nucleotides outside the gene matches: 5. CDR1 and CDR2 from the germline V gene are LNHDA and SQIVND (reference sequence). CDR3 loop: CASSTSGRAAGELFF. The CDR3, as DNA: TGTGCCAGTAGTACAAGCGGGAGGGCCGCCGGGGAGCTGTTTTTT.

This clone was detected a few times. The chain is built from TRBV4-1 and TRBJ1-2, with D perhaps TRBD1 (5 bases). The CDR3 extends over 16 amino acids. Between the trimmed V and J ends, which lost 0 bases and 1 base, there was a span of 12 bases. The germline CDR1 and CDR2 sequences are MGHRA and YSYEKL. CDR3 region: CASSQDWGSLNYGYTF. The CDR3 bases are TGCGCCAGCAGCCAAGATTGGGGGTCTCTTAACTATGGCTACACCTTC.

This clone was seen a few times. The J gene is TRBJ1-5, the V gene TRBV28; tentative D call: TRBD1 (5 bases). Germline V gene data show CDR1 as MDHEN and CDR2 as SYDVKM. V was pared by 6 bases and J by 0 bases, with 12 bases between. The CDR3 extends over 15 amino acids. CDR3 residues: CASRFRGDSNQPQHF. The CDR3 region has the DNA TGTGCCAGCAGATTTAGAGGGGATAGCAATCAGCCCCAGCATTTT.

The rearrangement uses TRBV6-5 and TRBJ1-1; TRBD1 matches 9 bases. Germline trimming cut 6 bases from V and 1 base from J; bases unmatched to any gene: 0. This CDR3 has 13 residues. Germline V gives CDR1 MNHEY, CDR2 SVGAGI. The CDR3 nucleotides are TGTGCCAGCAGGGACAGGGGGAACACTGAAGCTTTCTTT. It translates to CASRDRGNTEAFF.

This chain uses TRBV2 with TRBJ1-2; 10 positions agree with TRBD1. J gave up 2 bases and V 1 base, and 1 base lay outside the gene matches. The CDR3 has 15 amino acids. Germline CDR1 and CDR2: SNHLY and FYNNEI. CDR3 sequence (DNA): TGTGCCAGCAGTGAAGAGGGACAGGGGAACTATGGCTACACCTTC. As protein: CASSEEGQGNYGYTF.

The chain joins TRBV5-1 to TRBJ1-5, with a possible D match to TRBD1 (5 bases). The CDR3 has 15 residues. CDR1 and CDR2 (germline): SGHRS, YFSETQ. The V and J ends lost 5 bases and 3 bases respectively, with 15 bases between them. CDR3 loop: CASSYPGRNNQPQHF. The CDR3 DNA sequence: TGCGCCAGCAGTTACCCAGGGAGGAACAATCAGCCCCAGCATTTT.